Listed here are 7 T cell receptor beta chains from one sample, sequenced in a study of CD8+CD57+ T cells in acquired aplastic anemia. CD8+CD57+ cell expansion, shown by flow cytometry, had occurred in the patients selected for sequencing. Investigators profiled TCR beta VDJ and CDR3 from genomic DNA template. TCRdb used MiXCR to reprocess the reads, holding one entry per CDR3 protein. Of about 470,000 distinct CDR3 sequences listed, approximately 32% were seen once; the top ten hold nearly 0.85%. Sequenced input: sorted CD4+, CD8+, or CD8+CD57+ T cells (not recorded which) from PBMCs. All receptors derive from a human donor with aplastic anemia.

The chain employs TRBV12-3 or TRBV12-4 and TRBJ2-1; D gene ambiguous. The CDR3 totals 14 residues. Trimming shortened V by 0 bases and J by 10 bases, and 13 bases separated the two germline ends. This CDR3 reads CASSLALGNSEQFF. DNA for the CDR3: TGTGCCAGCAGTTTAGCGCTCGGAAACAGCGAGCAGTTCTTC.

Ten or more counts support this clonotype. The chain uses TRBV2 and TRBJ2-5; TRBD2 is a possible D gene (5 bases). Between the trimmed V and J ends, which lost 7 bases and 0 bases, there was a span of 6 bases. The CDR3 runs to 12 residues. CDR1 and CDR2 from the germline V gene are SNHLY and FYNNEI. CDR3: CASKEDQETQYF. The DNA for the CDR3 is TGTGCCAGCAAGGAGGACCAAGAGACCCAGTACTTC.

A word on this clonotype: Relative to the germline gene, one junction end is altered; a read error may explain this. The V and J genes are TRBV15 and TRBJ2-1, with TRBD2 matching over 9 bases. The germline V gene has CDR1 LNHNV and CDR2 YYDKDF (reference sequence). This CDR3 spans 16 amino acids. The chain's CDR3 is CAASRALAGVGSEQFF. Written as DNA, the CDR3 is TGTGCCGCCAGCAGAGCATTAGCGGGAGTCGGTTCCGAGCAGTTCTTC.

CDR3 nucleotides: TGCAGTGCTAAGACTTACTTTCGACTAGCGGGAGGGACCTACGAGCAGTACTTC. Its translation: CSAKTYFRLAGGTYEQYF. This chain links TRBV20-1 with TRBJ2-7, with 14 positions matching TRBD2. Germline V gene lookup returns CDR1 DFQATT and CDR2 SNEGSKA (reference sequence). The CDR3 loop spans 18 amino acids. Unmatched junction bases numbered 13, after V lost 4 bases and J lost 2 bases.

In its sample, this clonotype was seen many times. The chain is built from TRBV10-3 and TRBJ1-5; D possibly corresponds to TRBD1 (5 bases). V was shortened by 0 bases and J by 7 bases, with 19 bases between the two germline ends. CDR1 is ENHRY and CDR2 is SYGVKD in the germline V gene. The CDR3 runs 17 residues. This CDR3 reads CAISESVFRERGQPQHF. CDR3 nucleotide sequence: TGTGCCATCAGTGAGTCCGTTTTCAGGGAACGGGGCCAGCCCCAGCATTTT.

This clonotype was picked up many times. The CDR3 DNA sequence: TGTGCCAGCAGTGAGTCAGGGGCGGGTGGCTACACCTTC. Translated: CASSESGAGGYTF. V and J are TRBV2 and TRBJ1-2; tentatively, D is TRBD1 (6 bases). V was clipped by 3 bases and J by 7 bases, with 12 bases between them. This CDR3 contains 13 residues. Germline V CDR1 and CDR2: SNHLY, FYNNEI. Drawing the rest from reference TRBV2 and TRBJ1-2, the complete variable domain is EPEVTQTPSHQVTQMGQEVILRCVPISNHLYFYWYRQILGQKVEFLVSFYNNEISEKSEIFDDQFSVERPDGSNFTLKIRSTKLEDSAMYFCASSESGAGGYTFGSGTRLTVV.

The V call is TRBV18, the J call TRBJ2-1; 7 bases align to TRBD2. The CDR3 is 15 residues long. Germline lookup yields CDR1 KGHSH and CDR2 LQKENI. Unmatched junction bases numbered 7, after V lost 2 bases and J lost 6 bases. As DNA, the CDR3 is TGTGCCAGCTCACCAATAAGCGGGACCTTCAATGAGCAGTTCTTC. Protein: CASSPISGTFNEQFF.